This T cell receptor (beta chain) was recorded in a study of CD8 T cells in Susac syndrome. cDNA came from roughly 0.53 to 1 ug RNA primed by random hexamers. MiXCR, applied by TCRdb to the immunoSEQ multiplex PCR reads, yields one record per CDR3 protein. The sample records roughly 130,000 distinct CDR3 sequences, roughly 94% being singletons. TCR beta was sequenced from blood CD8+ and CD4+ T cells. The multiple sclerosis control group consisted of treatment-naive patients whose relapsing-remitting disease, which was either stable or active, fulfilled revised McDonald criteria. The sample comprised CD4+ T cells from PBMCs. This clonotype originated in a human donor with multiple sclerosis.

The CDR3 nucleotides read TGCGCCAGCAGAGCCGGACAGGACAATGAGCAGTTCTTC. Translated, it gives CASRAGQDNEQFF. V and J are TRBV5-1 and TRBJ2-1; 7 positions match TRBD1. V shed 5 bases, J shed 5 bases, and the junction held 4 bases outside the gene matches. The CDR3 is made up of 13 amino acids. CDR1 is SGHRS and CDR2 is YFSETQ in the germline V gene. The variable domain in full, completed from reference TRBV5-1 and TRBJ2-1, reads KAGVTQTPRYLIKTRGQQVTLSCSPISGHRSVSWYQQTPGQGLQFLFEYFSETQRNKGNFPGRFSGRQFSNSRSEMNVSTLELGDSALYLCASRAGQDNEQFFGPGTRLTVL.